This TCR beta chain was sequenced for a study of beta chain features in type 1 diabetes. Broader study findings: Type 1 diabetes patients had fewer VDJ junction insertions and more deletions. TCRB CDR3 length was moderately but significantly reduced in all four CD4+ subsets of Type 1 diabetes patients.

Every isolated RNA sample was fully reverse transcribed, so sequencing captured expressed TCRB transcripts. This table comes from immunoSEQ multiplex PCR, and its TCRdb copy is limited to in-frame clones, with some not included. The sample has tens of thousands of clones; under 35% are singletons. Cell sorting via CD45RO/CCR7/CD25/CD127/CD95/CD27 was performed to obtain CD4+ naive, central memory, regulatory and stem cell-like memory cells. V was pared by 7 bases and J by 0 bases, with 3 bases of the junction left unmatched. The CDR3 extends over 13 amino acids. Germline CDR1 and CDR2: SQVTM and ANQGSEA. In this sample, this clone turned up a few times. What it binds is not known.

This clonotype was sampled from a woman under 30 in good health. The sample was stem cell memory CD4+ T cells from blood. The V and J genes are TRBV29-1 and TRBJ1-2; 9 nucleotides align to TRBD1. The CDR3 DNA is TGCAGCGCCGACAGGGGGACTAACTATGGCTACACCTTC. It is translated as CSADRGTNYGYTF.